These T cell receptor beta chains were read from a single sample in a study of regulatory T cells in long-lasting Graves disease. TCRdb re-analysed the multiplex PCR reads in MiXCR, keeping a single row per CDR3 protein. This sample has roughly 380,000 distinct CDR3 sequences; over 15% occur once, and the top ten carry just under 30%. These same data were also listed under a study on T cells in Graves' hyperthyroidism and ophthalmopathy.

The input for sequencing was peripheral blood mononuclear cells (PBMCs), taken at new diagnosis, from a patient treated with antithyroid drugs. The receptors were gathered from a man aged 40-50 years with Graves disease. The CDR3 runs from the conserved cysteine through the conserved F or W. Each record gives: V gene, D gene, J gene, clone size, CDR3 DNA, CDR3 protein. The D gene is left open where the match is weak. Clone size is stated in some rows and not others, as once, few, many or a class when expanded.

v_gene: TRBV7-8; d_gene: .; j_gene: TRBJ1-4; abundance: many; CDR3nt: TGTGCCAGCAGCCCTAGCAAGGATGAAAAACTGTTTTTT; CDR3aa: CASSPSKDEKLFF
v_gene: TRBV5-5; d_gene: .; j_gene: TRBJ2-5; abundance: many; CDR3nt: TGTGCCAGCAGCCTCAACCCGACAGGCCAGGAGACCCAGTACTTC; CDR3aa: CASSLNPTGQETQYF
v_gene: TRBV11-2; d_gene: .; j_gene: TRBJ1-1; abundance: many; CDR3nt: TGTGCCAGCAGCTTACACGCGAACACTGAAGCTTTCTTT; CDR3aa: CASSLHANTEAFF
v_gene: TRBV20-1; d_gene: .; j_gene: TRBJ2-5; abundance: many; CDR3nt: TGCAGTGCTAGCGGGGTCAGGGTCAAAGAGACCCAGTACTTC; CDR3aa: CSASGVRVKETQYF
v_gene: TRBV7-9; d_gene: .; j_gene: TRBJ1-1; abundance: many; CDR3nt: TGTGCCAGCAGCTTAACGGGGTTAATCACTGAAGCTTTCTTT; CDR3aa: CASSLTGLITEAFF
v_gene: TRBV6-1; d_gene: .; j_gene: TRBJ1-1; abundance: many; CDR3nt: TGTGCCAGCAGTGAATTTGGGGGGTCCACTGAAGCTTTCTTT; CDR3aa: CASSEFGGSTEAFF
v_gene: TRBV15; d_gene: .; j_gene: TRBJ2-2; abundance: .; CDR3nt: TGTGCCACCAGCAGATCTTTGGACAGCTACACCGGGGAGCTGTTTTTT; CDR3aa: CATSRSLDSYTGELFF
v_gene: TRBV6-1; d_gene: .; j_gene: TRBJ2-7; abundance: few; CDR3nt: TGTGCCAGTTATGGGACGGCTAATCGGGAGCAGTACTTC; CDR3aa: CASYGTANREQYF
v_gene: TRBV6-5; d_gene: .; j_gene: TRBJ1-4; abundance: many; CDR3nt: TGTGCCAGCAGTTCCGGGATACAAAGCGGAAAACTGTTTTTT; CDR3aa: CASSSGIQSGKLFF
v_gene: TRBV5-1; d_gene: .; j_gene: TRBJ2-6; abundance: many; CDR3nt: TGCGCCAGCAGCTTGGGGCGCGGGGCTGGGGCCAACGTCCTGACTTTC; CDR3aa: CASSLGRGAGANVLTF
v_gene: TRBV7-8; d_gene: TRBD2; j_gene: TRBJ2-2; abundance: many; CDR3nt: TGTGCCAGCAGCTTACTAGCGGGGGACCTGAACACCGGGGAGCTGTTTTTT; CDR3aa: CASSLLAGDLNTGELFF
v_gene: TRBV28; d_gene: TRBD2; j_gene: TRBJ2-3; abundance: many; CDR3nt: TGTGCCAGCGCCCTAGCGGGGGGGACACTAAGGGTGGCAGATACGCAGTATTTT; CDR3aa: CASALAGGTLRVADTQYF
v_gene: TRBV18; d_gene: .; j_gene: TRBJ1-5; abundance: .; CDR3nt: TGTGCCAACTCACCGGCGGAAGGGTGGGCCCAGCATTTT; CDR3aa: CANSPAEGWAQHF
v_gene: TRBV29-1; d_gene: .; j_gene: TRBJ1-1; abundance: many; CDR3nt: TGCAGCGTTGAAGGCAGGGGATATGGTACTGAAGCTTTCTTT; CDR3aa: CSVEGRGYGTEAFF
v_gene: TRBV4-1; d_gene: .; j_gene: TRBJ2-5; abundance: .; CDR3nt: TGCGCCGGCAGCCAGTTGTATGTCGGGATGAGGGAGACCCAGTACTTC; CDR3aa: CAGSQLYVGMRETQYF
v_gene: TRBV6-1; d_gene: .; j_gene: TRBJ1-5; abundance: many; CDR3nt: TGTGCCAGCAGTGTAAACAGGGACCCCAATCAGCCCCAGCATTTT; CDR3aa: CASSVNRDPNQPQHF